The clone carrying this T cell receptor (beta chain) is a singleton in its sample. As processed by the authors: Using reference gene primer amplification, nucleated cell counts were estimated. Clones were read by immunoSEQ multiplex PCR, and TCRdb kept only the in-frame ones, dropping some. V, J and clone size are taken as reported in that table, and D and trimming were inferred from the DNA itself. Counted here are about 63,000 clones, 88% occurring once; the ten biggest clones make up approximately 5%. This sample is drawn from a study of blood T cell repertoires in COVID-19. At the level of the study: Specimens from acute and convalescent COVID-19 originated in the United States, Italy and Spain.

Germline lookup yields CDR1 SGHNT and CDR2 YYREEE (reference sequence). The CDR3 runs 16 residues. V lost 4 bases and J lost 0; bases outside the gene matches: 6. The specimen was peripheral blood. This receptor was taken from a human donor in a cohort sampled during active COVID-19. The rearrangement joins TRBV5-4 to TRBJ2-1; the match to TRBD2 covers 8 bases. CDR3 protein: CASSDGGASSYNEQFF. CDR3 nucleotides: TGTGCCAGCAGCGACGGGGGGGCTAGCTCCTACAATGAGCAGTTCTTC. Based on the CDR3 plus reference TRBV5-4 and TRBJ2-1, the full variable domain is ETGVTQSPTHLIKTRGQQVTLRCSSQSGHNTVSWYQQALGQGPQFIFQYYREEENGRGNFPPRFSGLQFPNYSSELNVNALELDDSALYLCASSDGGASSYNEQFFGPGTRLTVL.